These 21 T cell receptor beta chains came from one sample sequenced in a study of blood T cell repertoires in COVID-19. Libraries were prepared by immunoSEQ multiplex PCR; TCRdb keeps only in-frame clonotypes and omits some of them. The sample carries around 160,000 clones, roughly 84% recorded once. The specimen was PBMCs or T cells enriched from blood (not recorded which). These receptors originate from a woman aged 50 to 60 who had been exposed to COVID-19.

This rearrangement joins TRBV12-3 or TRBV12-4 to TRBJ1-2; D ambiguous. This CDR3 contains 13 residues. Between the trimmed V and J ends, which lost 6 bases and 5 bases, there was a span of 13 bases. CDR3 region: CASRLGLSYGYTF. The CDR3 DNA reads as TGTGCCAGCAGACTCGGGTTATCTTATGGCTACACCTTC.

This clone was found a few times. This sequence joins TRBV11-2 and TRBJ1-6, with a tentative D call TRBD1 (5 bases). Germline loops: CDR1 SGHAT, CDR2 FQNNGV. CDR3 length equals 15 residues. Trimming cost V 5 bases and J 7 bases, with 15 bases left between them. This CDR3 reads CASSLRVGWNSPLHF. The CDR3 coding sequence is TGTGCCAGCAGCCTCAGGGTAGGGTGGAATTCACCCCTCCACTTT.

In its sample, this clone was seen once. The V gene is TRBV23-1, the J gene TRBJ2-3; D remains ambiguous. TRBV23-1 falls under the ORF class, with uncertain function. CDR3 length equals 18 residues. Trimming took 4 bases from V and 2 from J, leaving 22 bases between them. The CDR3 nucleotides are TGCGCCAGCAGTCTACCCCCCGGTGGCGGATTGTTCACAGATACGCAGTATTTT. It is translated as CASSLPPGGGLFTDTQYF.

J is TRBJ2-4 and V is TRBV21-1; TRBD1, the D gene given by the table, was not confirmed from the DNA. TRBV21-1 is flagged as a pseudogene. The CDR3 is made up of 16 amino acids. This CDR3 reads CASSKVPGQGEDIQYF. DNA of the CDR3: TGTGCCAGCAGCAAAGTCCCGGGACAGGGGGAAGACATTCAGTACTTC.

This sequence joins TRBV27 and TRBJ1-2; 7 bases agree with TRBD1. Looked up from germline, CDR1 is MNHEY and CDR2 is SMNVEV (reference sequence). Trimming removed 8 bases from V and 5 bases from J; junction bases left unmatched: 8. The CDR3 is 13 amino acids. The CDR3 sequence is CASGPYRGYGYTF. The CDR3 nucleotides read TGTGCCAGCGGACCCTACAGGGGTTATGGCTACACCTTC.

CDR3 loop: CASSIGTGGGNNEKLFF. The CDR3 bases are TGTGCCAGCAGCATTGGGACAGGGGGCGGTAATAATGAAAAACTGTTTTTT. The chain has TRBV21-1 and TRBJ1-4; TRBD1 is the table's D call and was not checked against the DNA. TRBV21-1 is annotated as a pseudogene. There are 17 residues in the CDR3.

The V and J genes are TRBV2 and TRBJ2-7; weak D call: TRBD2 (6 bases). The CDR3 length is 15 residues. Germline V gives CDR1 SNHLY, CDR2 FYNNEI. V was clipped by 11 bases and J by 5 bases, with 25 bases between them. CDR3 loop: CAGRHEGQGRHEQYF. In DNA form, the CDR3 reads TGTGCCGGTCGGCATGAGGGCCAAGGGAGGCACGAGCAGTACTTC.

This rearrangement joins TRBV20-1 to TRBJ1-1, with no clear D. The CDR3 covers 9 residues. The germline CDR1 and CDR2 sequences are DFQATT and SNEGSKA (reference sequence). V gave up 5 bases and J gave up 7 bases, with 5 bases separating them. CDR3 amino acids: CSASFEAFF. CDR3 sequence (DNA): TGCAGTGCTTCGTTTGAAGCTTTCTTT.

The V gene is TRBV5-1, the J gene TRBJ1-1; TRBD1 aligns across 7 bases. Per the germline V gene, CDR1 is SGHRS and CDR2 is YFSETQ. The CDR3 consists of 18 residues. The V gene end was trimmed by 0 bases and the J gene end by 1 base; junction bases not matched to a gene: 12. This chain's CDR3 is CASSLARGGKEGNTEAFF. CDR3 nucleotide sequence: TGCGCCAGCAGCTTGGCAAGAGGGGGCAAGGAGGGGAACACTGAAGCTTTCTTT.

This chain links TRBV9 with TRBJ2-1, with 8 bases lining up with TRBD1. This CDR3 has 14 amino acids. CDR1 is SGDLS and CDR2 is YYNGEE in the germline V gene. V lost 4 bases, J lost 8 bases, and 8 bases stayed unmatched. The CDR3 is CASSPAQGADEQFF. The CDR3 bases are TGTGCCAGCAGCCCTGCGCAGGGGGCTGATGAGCAGTTCTTC.

The CDR3 loop is CASSYYPGQRTDTQYF. In DNA, the CDR3 is TGTGCCAGCAGCTATTATCCGGGACAGCGCACAGATACGCAGTATTTT. The gene calls are TRBV7-6 and TRBJ2-3, with 7 bases identical to TRBD1. With V trimmed by 4 bases and J by 1 base, 8 bases remained unmatched. The germline CDR1 and CDR2 sequences are SGHVS and FNYEAQ. The CDR3 sequence is 16 residues long.

This chain links TRBV28 with TRBJ1-5; D unresolved. The germline V gene has CDR1 MDHEN and CDR2 SYDVKM. The CDR3 runs 12 residues. The V end was cut by 4 bases, the J end by 5 bases, with 6 bases between. The CDR3 spells CASSYSYQPQHF. In DNA, the CDR3 is TGTGCCAGCAGTTACTCCTATCAGCCCCAGCATTTT.

The V and J genes are TRBV2 and TRBJ1-2; D might be TRBD1 (6 bases). The germline V gene has CDR1 SNHLY and CDR2 FYNNEI. Trimming pared 4 bases from V and 2 bases from J, leaving 14 bases between. This CDR3 has 15 residues. The CDR3 sequence is CASSATGYTNYGYTF. CDR3 nucleotides: TGTGCCAGCAGTGCTACAGGGTACACAAACTATGGCTACACCTTC.

The V gene is TRBV3-1 (or the pseudogene TRBV3-2), the J gene TRBJ2-7, with 14 bases identical to TRBD2. The CDR3 loop spans 19 amino acids. The trim removed 0 bases at V and 2 bases at J, leaving 9 bases unmatched. Germline V gives CDR1 LGHDT, CDR2 YNNKEL (reference sequence). The CDR3 coding sequence is TGTGCCAGCAGCCAAGAGGGGACTAGCGGGAGACTAGCCCCCTACGAGCAGTACTTC. This sequence encodes CASSQEGTSGRLAPYEQYF.

The V and J genes are TRBV10-3 and TRBJ2-1; 10 bases map to TRBD2. This CDR3 comprises 17 residues. From germline, CDR1 is ENHRY and CDR2 SYGVKD. V lost 0 bases to trimming and J lost 6 bases; unmatched junction nucleotides: 8. This CDR3 reads CAISESGSGRAFNEQFF. The CDR3 region has the DNA TGTGCCATCAGTGAGTCGGGAAGCGGGAGGGCCTTCAATGAGCAGTTCTTC.

The rearrangement joins TRBV3-1 (or the pseudogene TRBV3-2) to TRBJ1-3; possibly TRBD1 for D (6 bases). Germline-derived CDR1 and CDR2 are LGHDT and YNNKEL (reference sequence). CDR3 length: 17 residues. Trimming cost V 2 bases and J 4 bases, with 18 bases left between them. The CDR3 sequence is CASSQLPGGLGGNTIYF. In DNA, the CDR3 is TGTGCCAGCAGCCAACTTCCGGGGGGCCTAGGGGGAAACACCATATATTTT.

This clone was seen more than once but under ten times. The chain has TRBV14 and TRBJ2-2; 8 nucleotides match TRBD1. The V and J ends lost 1 base and 4 bases, in that order; junction bases with no gene match: 8. The CDR3 is 17 residues long. CDR1 and CDR2 (germline): SGHDN, FVKESK. DNA of the CDR3: TGTGCCAGCAGCCAAGGAAATAGGGACAGGAGCACCGGGGAGCTGTTTTTT. Its protein product is CASSQGNRDRSTGELFF.

V and J are TRBV10-1 and TRBJ2-1; 7 bases fit TRBD2. V shed 6 bases and J 3 bases; nucleotides not matched to a gene: 5. The CDR3 sequence is 14 residues long. Per germline, CDR1 WNHNN and CDR2 SYGVQD (reference sequence). CDR3 coding DNA: TGCGCCAGCAGCGCGGCGGGGGTCTACAATGAGCAGTTCTTC. It encodes CASSAAGVYNEQFF.

The sample holds one count of this clone. The chain carries TRBV19 and TRBJ1-2, with D possibly being TRBD1 (6 bases). Per the germline V gene, CDR1 is LNHDA and CDR2 is SQIVND (reference sequence). The CDR3 has 16 residues. V was shortened by 4 bases and J by 4 bases, with 19 bases between the two germline ends. The CDR3 reads CASSTLYRERLYGYTF. The CDR3 region has the DNA TGTGCCAGTAGTACGCTTTACAGGGAGAGGCTCTATGGCTACACCTTC.

The J gene is TRBJ2-7, the V gene TRBV14; tentatively, D is TRBD1 (5 bases). The V gene's germline CDR1 is SGHDN and CDR2 FVKESK. Trimming pared 6 bases from V and 3 bases from J, leaving 9 bases between. This CDR3 is 12 amino acids long. The CDR3 here is CASSKTVYEQYF. The CDR3 coding sequence is TGTGCCAGCAGTAAGACAGTCTACGAGCAGTACTTC.

This chain joins TRBV5-1 and TRBJ2-4; 10 positions agree with TRBD2. Germline lookup yields CDR1 SGHRS and CDR2 YFSETQ. The CDR3 runs 16 residues. V was pared by 3 bases and J by 8 bases, with 11 bases of the junction left unmatched. The CDR3 coding sequence is TGCGCCAGCAGCTCCGGTAGCGGGAGGCCCCGGGACATTCAGTACTTC. Its translation is CASSSGSGRPRDIQYF.